This TCR beta chain was documented in a study of T cells in Graves' hyperthyroidism and ophthalmopathy. Whole-study results and caveats: Stable hyperthyroidism was separated from ophthalmopathy by a model based on 13 V-J features. The model made its ophthalmopathy prediction, and onset followed a median around six months later. Most thyroid clonotypes with frequency above 0.001 were detected in blood.

Using RNA transcripts as the source, TCR beta CDR3 regions were amplified. The HTBI set primed first-round TCR CDR3 RT-PCR. From the multiplex PCR reads, TCRdb called clonotypes with MiXCR, one entry per CDR3 protein. The sample yields around 300,000 distinct CDR3 sequences, roughly 15% seen once. Under 3 months was the duration of disease in ophthalmopathy patients, who also had a Clinical Activity Score of at least 3 and a NOSPECS grade of at least 4. Germline V gene data show CDR1 as SNHLY and CDR2 as FYNNEI. V was clipped by 1 base and J by 2 bases, with 6 bases between them. The length of the CDR3 is 14 residues. The sample holds many counts of this clonotype. The antigen remains undetermined.

This chain joins TRBV2 and TRBJ2-1; maybe TRBD1 (5 bases). This TCR came from a middle-aged woman with Graves' ophthalmopathy. The specimen was blood. CDR3 sequence: CASSEEDTYNEQFF. CDR3 coding DNA: TGTGCCAGCAGTGAAGAGGACACCTACAATGAGCAGTTCTTC.